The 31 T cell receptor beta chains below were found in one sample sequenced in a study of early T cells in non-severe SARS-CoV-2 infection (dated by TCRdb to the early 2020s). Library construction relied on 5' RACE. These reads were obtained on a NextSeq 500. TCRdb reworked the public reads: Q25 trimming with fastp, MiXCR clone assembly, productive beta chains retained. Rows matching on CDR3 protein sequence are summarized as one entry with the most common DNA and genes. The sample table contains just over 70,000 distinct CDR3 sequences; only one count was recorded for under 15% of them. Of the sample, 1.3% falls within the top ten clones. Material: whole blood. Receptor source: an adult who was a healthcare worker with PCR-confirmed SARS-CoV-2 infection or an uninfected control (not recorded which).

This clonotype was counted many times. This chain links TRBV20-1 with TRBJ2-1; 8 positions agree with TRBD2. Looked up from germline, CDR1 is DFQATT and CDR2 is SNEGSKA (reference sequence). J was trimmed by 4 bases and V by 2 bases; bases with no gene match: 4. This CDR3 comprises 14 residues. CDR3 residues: CSARISGVYNEQFF. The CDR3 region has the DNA TGCAGTGCTAGAATTAGCGGGGTGTACAATGAGCAGTTCTTC.

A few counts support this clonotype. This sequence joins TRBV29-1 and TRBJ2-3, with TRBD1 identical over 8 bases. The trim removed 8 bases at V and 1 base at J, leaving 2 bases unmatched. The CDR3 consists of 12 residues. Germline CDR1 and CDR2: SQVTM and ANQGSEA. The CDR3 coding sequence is TGCAGCCTGGACAGGGGCACAGATACGCAGTATTTT. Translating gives CSLDRGTDTQYF.

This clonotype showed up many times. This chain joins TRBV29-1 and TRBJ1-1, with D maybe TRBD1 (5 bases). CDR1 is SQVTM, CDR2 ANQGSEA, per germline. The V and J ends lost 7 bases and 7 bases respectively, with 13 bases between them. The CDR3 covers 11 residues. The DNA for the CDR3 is TGCAGCGCCGGGACCGGAATTGAAGCTTTCTTT. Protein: CSAGTGIEAFF. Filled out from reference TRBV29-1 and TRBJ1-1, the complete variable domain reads SAVISQKPSRDICQRGTSLTIQCQVDSQVTMMFWYRQQPGQSLTLIATANQGSEATYESGFVIDKFPISRPNLTFSTLTVSNMSPEDSSIYLCSAGTGIEAFFGQGTRLTVV.

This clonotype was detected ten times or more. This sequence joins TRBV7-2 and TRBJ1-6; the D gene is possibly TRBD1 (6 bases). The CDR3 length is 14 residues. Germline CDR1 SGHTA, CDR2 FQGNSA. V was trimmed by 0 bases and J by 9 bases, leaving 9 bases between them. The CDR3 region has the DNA TGTGCCAGCAGCTTAGCGGGGGGCAGTTCACCCCTCCACTTT. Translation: CASSLAGGSSPLHF.

CDR3 loop: CSVVVYNTEAFF. In nucleotides, the CDR3 is TGCAGCGTTGTAGTTTACAACACTGAAGCTTTCTTT. J is TRBJ1-1 and V is TRBV29-1; D is unresolved. From germline, CDR1 is SQVTM and CDR2 ANQGSEA. Trimming removed 4 bases from V and 2 bases from J, with 8 bases in between. The CDR3 spans 12 residues.

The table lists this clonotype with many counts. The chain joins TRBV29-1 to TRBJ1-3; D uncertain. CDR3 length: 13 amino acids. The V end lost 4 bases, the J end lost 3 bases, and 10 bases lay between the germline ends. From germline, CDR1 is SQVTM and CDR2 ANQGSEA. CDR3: CSVARASGNTIYF. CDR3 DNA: TGCAGCGTTGCCAGAGCTAGTGGAAACACCATATATTTT. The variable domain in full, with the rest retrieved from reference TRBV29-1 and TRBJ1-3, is SAVISQKPSRDICQRGTSLTIQCQVDSQVTMMFWYRQQPGQSLTLIATANQGSEATYESGFVIDKFPISRPNLTFSTLTVSNMSPEDSSIYLCSVARASGNTIYFGEGSWLTVV.

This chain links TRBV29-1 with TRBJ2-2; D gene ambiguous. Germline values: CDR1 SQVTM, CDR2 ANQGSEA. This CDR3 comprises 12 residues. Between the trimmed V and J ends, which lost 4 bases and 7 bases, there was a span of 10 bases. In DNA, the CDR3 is TGCAGCGTTGTAGGGCCGGGCGGGGAGCTGTTTTTT. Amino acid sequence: CSVVGPGGELFF.

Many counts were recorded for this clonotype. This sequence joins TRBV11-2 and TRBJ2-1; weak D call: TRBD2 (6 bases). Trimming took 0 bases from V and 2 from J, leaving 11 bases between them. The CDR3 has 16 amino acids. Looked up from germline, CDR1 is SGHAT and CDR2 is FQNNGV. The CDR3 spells CASSLEFSGTYNEQFF. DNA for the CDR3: TGTGCCAGCAGCTTAGAGTTTAGCGGAACCTACAATGAGCAGTTCTTC.

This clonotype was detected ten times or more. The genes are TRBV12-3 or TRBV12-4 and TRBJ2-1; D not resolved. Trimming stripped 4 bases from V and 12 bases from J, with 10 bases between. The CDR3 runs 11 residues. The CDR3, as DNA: TGTGCCAGCAGTTCCGGGTATCTGCAGTTCTTC. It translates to CASSSGYLQFF.

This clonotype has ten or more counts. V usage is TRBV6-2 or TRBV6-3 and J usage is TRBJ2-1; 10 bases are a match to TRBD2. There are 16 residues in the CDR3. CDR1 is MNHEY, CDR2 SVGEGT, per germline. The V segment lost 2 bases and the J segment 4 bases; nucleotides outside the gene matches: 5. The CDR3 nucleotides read TGTGCCAGCAGTTACAGCGGACTAGCGGAGTACAATGAGCAGTTCTTC. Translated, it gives CASSYSGLAEYNEQFF.

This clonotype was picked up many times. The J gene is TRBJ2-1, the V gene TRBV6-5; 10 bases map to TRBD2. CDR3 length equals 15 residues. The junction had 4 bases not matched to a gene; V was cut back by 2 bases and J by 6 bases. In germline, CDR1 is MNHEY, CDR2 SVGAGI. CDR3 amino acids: CASSYELAGSNEQFF. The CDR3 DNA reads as TGTGCCAGCAGTTACGAACTAGCGGGATCCAATGAGCAGTTCTTC.

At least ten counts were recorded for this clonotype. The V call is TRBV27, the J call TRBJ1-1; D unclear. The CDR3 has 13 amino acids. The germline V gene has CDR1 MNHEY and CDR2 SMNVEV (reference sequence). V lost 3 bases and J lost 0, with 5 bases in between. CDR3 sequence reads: CASSFQMNTEAFF. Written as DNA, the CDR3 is TGTGCCAGCAGTTTTCAGATGAACACTGAAGCTTTCTTT.

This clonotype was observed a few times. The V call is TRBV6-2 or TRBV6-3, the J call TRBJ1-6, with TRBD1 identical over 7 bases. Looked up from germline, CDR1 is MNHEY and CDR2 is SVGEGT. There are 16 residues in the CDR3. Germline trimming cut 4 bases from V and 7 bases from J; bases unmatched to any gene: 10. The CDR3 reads CASSSNRGPWNSPLHF. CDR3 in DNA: TGTGCCAGCAGTTCGAACAGGGGTCCGTGGAATTCACCCCTCCACTTT.

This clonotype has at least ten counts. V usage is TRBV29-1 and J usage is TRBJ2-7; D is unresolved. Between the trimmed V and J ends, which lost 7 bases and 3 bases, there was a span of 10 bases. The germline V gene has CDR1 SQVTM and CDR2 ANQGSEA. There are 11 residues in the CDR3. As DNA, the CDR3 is TGCAGCGCTGCTACTATCTACGAGCAGTACTTC. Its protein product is CSAATIYEQYF.

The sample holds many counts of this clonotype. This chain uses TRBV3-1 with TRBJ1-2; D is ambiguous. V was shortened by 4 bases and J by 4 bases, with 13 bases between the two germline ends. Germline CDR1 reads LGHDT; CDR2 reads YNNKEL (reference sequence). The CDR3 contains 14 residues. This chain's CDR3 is CASSLQRGSYGYTF. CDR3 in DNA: TGTGCCAGCAGCCTCCAGAGAGGGAGCTATGGCTACACCTTC.

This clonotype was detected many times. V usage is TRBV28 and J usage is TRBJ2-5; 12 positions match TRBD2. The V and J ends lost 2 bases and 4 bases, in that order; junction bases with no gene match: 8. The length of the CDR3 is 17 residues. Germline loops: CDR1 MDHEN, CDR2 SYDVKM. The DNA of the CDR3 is TGTGCCAGCAGTTTACTAGCGGGAGGGCCCGGGGCAGAGACCCAGTACTTC. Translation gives CASSLLAGGPGAETQYF.

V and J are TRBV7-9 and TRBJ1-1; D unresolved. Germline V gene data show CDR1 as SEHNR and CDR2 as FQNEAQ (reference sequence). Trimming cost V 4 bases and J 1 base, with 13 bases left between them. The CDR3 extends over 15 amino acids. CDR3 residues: CASSSMWQSNTEAFF. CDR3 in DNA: TGTGCCAGCAGCTCGATGTGGCAATCGAACACTGAAGCTTTCTTT.

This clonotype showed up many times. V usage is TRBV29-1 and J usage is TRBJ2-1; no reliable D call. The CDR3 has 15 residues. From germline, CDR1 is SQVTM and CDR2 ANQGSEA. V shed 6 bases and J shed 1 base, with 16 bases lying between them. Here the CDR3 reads CSVRSHSPSYNEQFF. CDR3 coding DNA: TGCAGCGTCCGCAGTCATTCACCTTCCTACAATGAGCAGTTCTTC.

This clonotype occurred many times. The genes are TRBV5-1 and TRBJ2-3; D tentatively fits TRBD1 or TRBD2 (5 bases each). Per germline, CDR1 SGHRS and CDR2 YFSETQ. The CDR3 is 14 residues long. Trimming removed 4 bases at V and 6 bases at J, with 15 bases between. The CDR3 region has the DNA TGCGCCAGCAGCCACCGGGGCCTAAGTGATACGCAGTATTTT. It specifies CASSHRGLSDTQYF.

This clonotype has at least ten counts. DNA for the CDR3: TGTGCCAGCCCCCTAAGAGACAGGGGCACAGATACGCAGTATTTT. Translation: CASPLRDRGTDTQYF. The chain is built from TRBV21-1 and TRBJ2-3; the D call in the table, TRBD1, was not verified against the DNA. TRBV21-1 is termed a pseudogene. The CDR3 length is 15 residues.

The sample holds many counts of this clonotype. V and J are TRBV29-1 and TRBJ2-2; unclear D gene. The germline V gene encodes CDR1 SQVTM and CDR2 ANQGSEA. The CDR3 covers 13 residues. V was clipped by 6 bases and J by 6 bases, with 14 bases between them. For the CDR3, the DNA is TGCAGCGTCCTCGTTGCTGGGGCCGGGGAGCTGTTTTTT. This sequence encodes CSVLVAGAGELFF.

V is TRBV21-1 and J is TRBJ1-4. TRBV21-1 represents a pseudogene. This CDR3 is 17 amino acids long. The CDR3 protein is CASSKKPSGPRNEKLFF. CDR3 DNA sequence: TGTGCCAGCAGCAAAAAACCTAGCGGGCCCCGTAATGAAAAACTGTTTTTT.

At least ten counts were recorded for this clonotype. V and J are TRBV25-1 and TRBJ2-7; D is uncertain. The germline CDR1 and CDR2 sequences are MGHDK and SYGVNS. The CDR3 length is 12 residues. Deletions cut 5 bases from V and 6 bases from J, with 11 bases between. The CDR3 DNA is TGTGCCAGCAGTCCCCGTCCGGGCGAGCAGTACTTC. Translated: CASSPRPGEQYF.

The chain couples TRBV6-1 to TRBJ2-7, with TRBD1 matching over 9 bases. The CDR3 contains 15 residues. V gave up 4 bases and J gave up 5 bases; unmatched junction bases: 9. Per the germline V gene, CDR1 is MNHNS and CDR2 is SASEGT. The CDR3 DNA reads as TGTGCCAGCAGTGCACGGGACAGGGCGAGCAACGAGCAGTACTTC. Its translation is CASSARDRASNEQYF.

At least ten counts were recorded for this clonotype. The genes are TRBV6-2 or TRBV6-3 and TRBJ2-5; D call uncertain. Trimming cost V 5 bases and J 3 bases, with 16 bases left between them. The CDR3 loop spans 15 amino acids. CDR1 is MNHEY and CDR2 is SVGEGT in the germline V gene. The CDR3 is CASSRRLNKEETQYF. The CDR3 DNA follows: TGTGCCAGCAGTCGTAGACTGAATAAAGAAGAGACCCAGTACTTC.

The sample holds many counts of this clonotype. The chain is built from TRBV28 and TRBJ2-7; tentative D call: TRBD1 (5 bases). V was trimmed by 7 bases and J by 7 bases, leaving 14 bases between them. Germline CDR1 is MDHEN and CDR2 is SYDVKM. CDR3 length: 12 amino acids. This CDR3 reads CASTRRTGEQYF. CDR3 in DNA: TGTGCCAGCACCCGGCGCACAGGAGAGCAGTACTTC.

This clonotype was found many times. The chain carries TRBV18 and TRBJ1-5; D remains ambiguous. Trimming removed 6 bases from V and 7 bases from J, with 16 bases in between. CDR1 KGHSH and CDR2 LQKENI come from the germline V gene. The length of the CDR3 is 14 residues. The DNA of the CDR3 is TGTGCCAGCTCCCCAGCGGCAAACCCCCAGCCCCAGCATTTT. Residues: CASSPAANPQPQHF.

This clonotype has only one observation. In DNA form, the CDR3 reads TGTGCCAGCAGCCCCGACGGGGGGGCTAGCACTGAAGCTTTCTTT. Translating gives CASSPDGGASTEAFF. The V gene is TRBV11-2, the J gene TRBJ1-1; a possible D gene is TRBD1 (6 bases). V lost 5 bases, J lost 4 bases, and 17 bases lay in between. Per the germline V gene, CDR1 is SGHAT and CDR2 is FQNNGV. This CDR3 spans 15 amino acids.

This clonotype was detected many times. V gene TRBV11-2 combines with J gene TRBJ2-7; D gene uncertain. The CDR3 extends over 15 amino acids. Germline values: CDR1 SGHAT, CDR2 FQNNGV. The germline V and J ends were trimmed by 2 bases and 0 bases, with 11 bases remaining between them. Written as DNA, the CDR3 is TGTGCCAGCAGCTTACCACGGATTAGCTCCTACGAGCAGTACTTC. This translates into CASSLPRISSYEQYF. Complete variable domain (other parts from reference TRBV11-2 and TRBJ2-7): EAGVAQSPRYKIIEKRQSVAFWCNPISGHATLYWYQQILGQGPKLLIQFQNNGVVDDSQLPKDRFSAERLKGVDSTLKIQPAKLEDSAVYLCASSLPRISSYEQYFGPGTRLTVT.

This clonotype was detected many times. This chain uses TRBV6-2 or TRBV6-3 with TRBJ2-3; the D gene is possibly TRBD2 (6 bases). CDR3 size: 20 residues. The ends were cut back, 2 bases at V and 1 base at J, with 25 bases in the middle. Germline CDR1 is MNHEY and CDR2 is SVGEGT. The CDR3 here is CASSYDESRGWLPGTDTQYF. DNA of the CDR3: TGTGCCAGCAGTTACGATGAAAGTCGGGGGTGGCTGCCCGGCACAGATACGCAGTATTTT.

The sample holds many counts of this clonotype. CDR3 residues: CSARDLGALGNQPQHF. The CDR3 DNA reads as TGCAGTGCTAGAGATTTGGGAGCCTTGGGCAATCAGCCCCAGCATTTT. The V gene is TRBV20-1, the J gene TRBJ1-5; D is unclear. Looked up from germline, CDR1 is DFQATT and CDR2 is SNEGSKA (reference sequence). V was cut by 0 bases and J by 2 bases, with 14 bases left in between. CDR3 length: 16 residues.